What follows is one TCR beta chain and its context. What it binds is unknown. Other DNA sequences in this sample translate to the same CDR3. Positively selected for CCR7, the CD45RO-negative cells used as naive CD8 cells excluded terminally differentiated effector memory CD45RA+ cells. CDR1 is MNHEY, CDR2 SMNVEV, per germline (reference sequence). CDR3 size: 16 residues. The V end was cut by 2 bases, the J end by 0 bases, with 11 bases between. Only in-frame clones appear in the TCRdb table, and some are missing; sequencing was by immunoSEQ multiplex PCR. Counted here are under 600,000 clones, roughly 98% occurring once; the ten biggest clones make up 0.3%. This sample is part of a study of shared clonotypes between healthy human individuals. Study outcomes and limitations: Measured sharing among donors was expected to vary with sequencing depth.

V gene TRBV27 combines with J gene TRBJ2-1, with D tentatively TRBD2 (5 bases). The material sequenced was naive CD8+ T cells sorted from blood. The TCR was taken from a man in his thirties or forties in good health. CDR3 coding DNA: TGTGCCAGCAGTTTAAGTGCGGGCTCCTCCTACAATGAGCAGTTCTTC. Residues: CASSLSAGSSYNEQFF.